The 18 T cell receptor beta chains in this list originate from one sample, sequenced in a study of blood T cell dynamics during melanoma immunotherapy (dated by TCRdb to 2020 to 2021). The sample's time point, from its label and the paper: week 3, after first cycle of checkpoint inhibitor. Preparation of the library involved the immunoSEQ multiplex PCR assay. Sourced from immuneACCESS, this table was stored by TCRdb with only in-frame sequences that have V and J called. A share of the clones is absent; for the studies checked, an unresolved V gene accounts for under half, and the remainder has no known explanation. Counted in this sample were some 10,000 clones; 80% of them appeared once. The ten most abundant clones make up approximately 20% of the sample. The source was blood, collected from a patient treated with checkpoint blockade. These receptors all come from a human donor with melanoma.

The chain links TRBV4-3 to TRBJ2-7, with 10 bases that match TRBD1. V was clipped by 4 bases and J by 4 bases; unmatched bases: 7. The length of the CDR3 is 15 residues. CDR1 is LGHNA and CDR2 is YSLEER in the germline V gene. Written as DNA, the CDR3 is TGCGCCAGCAGCCTAGGGACAGGGGTCCCTTACGAGCAGTACTTC. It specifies CASSLGTGVPYEQYF.

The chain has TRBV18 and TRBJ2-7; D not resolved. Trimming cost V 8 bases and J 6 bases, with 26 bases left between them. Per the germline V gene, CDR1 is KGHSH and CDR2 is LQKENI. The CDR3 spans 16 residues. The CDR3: CASSSLHQAAGAEQYF. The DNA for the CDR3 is TGTGCCAGCAGCTCCCTCCACCAGGCCGCAGGAGCCGAGCAGTACTTC.

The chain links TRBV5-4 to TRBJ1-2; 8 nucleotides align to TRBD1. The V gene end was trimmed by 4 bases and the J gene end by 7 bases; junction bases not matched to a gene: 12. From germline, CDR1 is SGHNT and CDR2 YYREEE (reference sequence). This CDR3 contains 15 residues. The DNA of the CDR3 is TGTGCCAGCAGCGCCCCTCGGGACAGGTACACTGGCTACACCTTC. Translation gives CASSAPRDRYTGYTF.

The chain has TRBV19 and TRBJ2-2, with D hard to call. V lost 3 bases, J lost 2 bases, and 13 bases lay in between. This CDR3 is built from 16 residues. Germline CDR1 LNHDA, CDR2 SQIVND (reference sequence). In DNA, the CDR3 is TGTGCCAGTAGTATCTGGACGGCCGTAAACACCGGGGAGCTGTTTTTT. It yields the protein CASSIWTAVNTGELFF.

The CDR3 spells CASSIAQGNEQFF. The CDR3 bases are TGTGCCAGTAGTATAGCACAGGGCAATGAGCAGTTCTTC. V is TRBV19 and J is TRBJ2-1; weak D call: TRBD1 (6 bases). The CDR3 length is 13 residues. Germline V CDR1 and CDR2: LNHDA, SQIVND (reference sequence). V gave up 1 base and J gave up 6 bases, with 7 bases separating them.

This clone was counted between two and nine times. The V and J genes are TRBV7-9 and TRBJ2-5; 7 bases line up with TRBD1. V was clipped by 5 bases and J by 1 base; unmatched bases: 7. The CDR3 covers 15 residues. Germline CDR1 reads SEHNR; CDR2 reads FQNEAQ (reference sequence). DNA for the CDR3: TGTGCCAGCAGCACAGGGGAACTATTCCAAGAGACCCAGTACTTC. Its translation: CASSTGELFQETQYF.

CDR3 amino acids: CASKPGGQGDSPLHF. CDR3 nucleotide sequence: TGTGCCAGTAAGCCGGGGGGACAGGGCGATTCACCCCTCCACTTT. The chain is built from TRBV19 and TRBJ1-6, with TRBD1 identical over 9 bases. The germline gives CDR1 LNHDA, CDR2 SQIVND (reference sequence). CDR3 size: 15 residues. After removal of 7 bases from V and 8 bases from J, the junction contained 9 bases not matched to a gene.

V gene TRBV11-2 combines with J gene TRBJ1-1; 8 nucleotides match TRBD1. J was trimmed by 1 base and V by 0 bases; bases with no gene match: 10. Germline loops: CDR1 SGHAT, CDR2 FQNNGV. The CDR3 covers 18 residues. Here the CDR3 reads CASSLDGTGTVGNTEAFF. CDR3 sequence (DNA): TGTGCCAGCAGCTTAGACGGGACAGGTACGGTGGGGAACACTGAAGCTTTCTTT.

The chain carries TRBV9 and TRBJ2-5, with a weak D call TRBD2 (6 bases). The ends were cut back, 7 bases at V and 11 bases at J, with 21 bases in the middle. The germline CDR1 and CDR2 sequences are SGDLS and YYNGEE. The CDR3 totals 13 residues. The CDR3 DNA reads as TGTGCCAGCGGAGGGACTGCGGAAGGGAAGCAGTACTTC. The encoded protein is CASGGTAEGKQYF.

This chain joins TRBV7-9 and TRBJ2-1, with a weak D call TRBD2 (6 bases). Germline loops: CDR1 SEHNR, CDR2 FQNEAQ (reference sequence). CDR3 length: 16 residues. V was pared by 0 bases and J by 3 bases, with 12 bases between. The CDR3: CASSLAPPRGYNEQFF. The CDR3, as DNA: TGTGCCAGCAGCTTAGCTCCTCCGCGGGGCTACAATGAGCAGTTCTTC.

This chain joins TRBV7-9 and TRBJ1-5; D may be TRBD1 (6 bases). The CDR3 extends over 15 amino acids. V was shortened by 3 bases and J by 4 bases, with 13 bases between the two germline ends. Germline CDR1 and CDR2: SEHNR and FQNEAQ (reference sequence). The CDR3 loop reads CASSLSGAWNQPQHF. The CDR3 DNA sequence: TGTGCCAGCAGCTTGTCGGGGGCCTGGAATCAGCCCCAGCATTTT. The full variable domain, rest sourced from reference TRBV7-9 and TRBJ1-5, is DTGVSQNPRHKITKRGQNVTFRCDPISEHNRLYWYRQTLGQGPEFLTYFQNEAQLEKSRLLSDRFSAERPKGSFSTLEIQRTEQGDSAMYLCASSLSGAWNQPQHFGDGTRLSIL.

Written as DNA, the CDR3 is TGTGCCAGCAGCCGTCCCGGGACAGGCCTGAACACTGAAGCTTTCTTT. Translation gives CASSRPGTGLNTEAFF. V and J are TRBV7-9 and TRBJ1-1, with 8 bases lining up with TRBD1. The CDR3 is 16 residues long. In germline, CDR1 is SEHNR, CDR2 FQNEAQ (reference sequence). With V trimmed by 5 bases and J by 0 bases, 8 bases remained unmatched.

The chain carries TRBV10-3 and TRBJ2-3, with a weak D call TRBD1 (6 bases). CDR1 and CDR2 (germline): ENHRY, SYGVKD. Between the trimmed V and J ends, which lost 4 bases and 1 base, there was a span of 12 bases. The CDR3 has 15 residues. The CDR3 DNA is TGTGCCATCAGTGGGCCAGGGGATGGCACAGATACGCAGTATTTT. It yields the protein CAISGPGDGTDTQYF.

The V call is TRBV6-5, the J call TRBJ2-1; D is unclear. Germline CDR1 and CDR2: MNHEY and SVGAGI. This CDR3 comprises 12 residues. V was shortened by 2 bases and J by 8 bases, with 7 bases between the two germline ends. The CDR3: CASSYGGDEQFF. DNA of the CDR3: TGTGCCAGCAGTTACGGCGGCGATGAGCAGTTCTTC.

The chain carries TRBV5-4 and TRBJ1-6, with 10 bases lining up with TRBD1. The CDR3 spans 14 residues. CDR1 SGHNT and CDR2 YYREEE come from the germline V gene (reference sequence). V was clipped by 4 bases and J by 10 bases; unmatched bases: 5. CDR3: CASSPGQGVSPLHF. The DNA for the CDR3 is TGTGCCAGCAGCCCAGGACAGGGGGTCTCACCCCTCCACTTT. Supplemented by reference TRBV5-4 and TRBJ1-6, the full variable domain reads ETGVTQSPTHLIKTRGQQVTLRCSSQSGHNTVSWYQQALGQGPQFIFQYYREEENGRGNFPPRFSGLQFPNYSSELNVNALELDDSALYLCASSPGQGVSPLHFGNGTRLTVT.

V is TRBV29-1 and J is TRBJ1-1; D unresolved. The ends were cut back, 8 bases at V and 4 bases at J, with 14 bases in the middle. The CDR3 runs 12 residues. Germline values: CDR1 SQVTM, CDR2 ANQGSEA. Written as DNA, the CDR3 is TGCAGCCCCGGGCCGCGGGGCACTGAAGCTTTCTTT. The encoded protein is CSPGPRGTEAFF.

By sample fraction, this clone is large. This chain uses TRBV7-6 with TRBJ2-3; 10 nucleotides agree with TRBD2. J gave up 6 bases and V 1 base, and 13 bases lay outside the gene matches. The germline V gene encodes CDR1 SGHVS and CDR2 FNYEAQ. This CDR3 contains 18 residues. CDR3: CASSLVPSGRAQDDTQYF. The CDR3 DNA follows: TGTGCCAGCAGCTTAGTCCCCAGCGGGAGGGCCCAGGACGATACGCAGTATTTT.

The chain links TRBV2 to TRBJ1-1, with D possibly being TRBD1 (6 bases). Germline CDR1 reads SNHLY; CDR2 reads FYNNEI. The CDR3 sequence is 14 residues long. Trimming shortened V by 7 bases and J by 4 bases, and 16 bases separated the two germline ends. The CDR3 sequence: CASKGLRGSTEAFF. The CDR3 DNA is TGTGCCAGCAAAGGTCTTAGGGGGAGCACTGAAGCTTTCTTT. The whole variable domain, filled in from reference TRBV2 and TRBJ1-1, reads EPEVTQTPSHQVTQMGQEVILRCVPISNHLYFYWYRQILGQKVEFLVSFYNNEISEKSEIFDDQFSVERPDGSNFTLKIRSTKLEDSAMYFCASKGLRGSTEAFFGQGTRLTVV.